These 28 T cell receptor beta chains share one sample of origin, sequenced in a study of blood T cell repertoires in COVID-19. The protocol was immunoSEQ multiplex PCR, while the TCRdb copy is restricted to in-frame clones and leaves out a portion. Of about 270,000 clones in the sample, approximately 89% are singletons; the top ten hold approximately 2.4%. Sequenced material: PBMCs or T cells enriched from blood (not recorded which). Source of these receptors: a woman aged 18-30 years who had recovered from COVID-19.

The chain joins TRBV2 to TRBJ2-7, with 7 positions matching TRBD2. Germline V gene data show CDR1 as SNHLY and CDR2 as FYNNEI. This CDR3 contains 13 residues. V trimming: 0 bases; J trimming: 7 bases; junction bases outside the gene matches: 3. CDR3 bases: TGTGCCAGCAGTGAAGCGGGGGGGAGAGAGCAGTACTTC. Translation gives CASSEAGGREQYF. The whole variable domain, remainder taken from reference TRBV2 and TRBJ2-7, is EPEVTQTPSHQVTQMGQEVILRCVPISNHLYFYWYRQILGQKVEFLVSFYNNEISEKSEIFDDQFSVERPDGSNFTLKIRSTKLEDSAMYFCASSEAGGREQYFGPGTRLTVT.

This clone was seen a few times. CDR3 loop: CASRGQAIYGYTF. In DNA form, the CDR3 reads TGTGCCAGCAGAGGACAGGCAATCTATGGCTACACCTTC. The chain has TRBV3-1 (or the pseudogene TRBV3-2) and TRBJ1-2; 7 bases are shared with TRBD1. The V and J ends lost 6 bases and 4 bases, in that order; junction bases with no gene match: 5. Germline V gene sequence: CDR1 LGHDT, CDR2 YNNKEL (reference sequence). The CDR3 extends over 13 amino acids.

The V and J genes are TRBV10-1 and TRBJ2-5, with 7 positions matching TRBD2. The CDR3 totals 12 residues. Germline V CDR1 and CDR2: WNHNN, SYGVQD (reference sequence). V lost 6 bases and J lost 5; bases outside the gene matches: 3. CDR3 sequence (DNA): TGCGCCAGCAGCCCCGGGGGGGAGACCCAGTACTTC. This translates into CASSPGGETQYF.

V is TRBV19 and J is TRBJ2-4; 7 positions agree with TRBD1. CDR1 is LNHDA, CDR2 SQIVND, per germline (reference sequence). V was pared by 7 bases and J by 6 bases, with 6 bases of the junction left unmatched. The CDR3 is 13 amino acids. CDR3 in amino acids: CASKRGQGNIQYF. The DNA for the CDR3 is TGTGCCAGTAAAAGGGGGCAGGGAAACATTCAGTACTTC.

The genes are TRBV4-3 and TRBJ2-3; 7 nucleotides agree with TRBD1. Trimming took 4 bases from V and 1 from J; bases not matched to a gene: 8. The CDR3 is 16 amino acids. Per germline, CDR1 LGHNA and CDR2 YSLEER. CDR3 loop: CASSRLAGQGTDTQYF. The CDR3, as DNA: TGCGCCAGCAGCCGCCTCGCCGGACAGGGCACAGATACGCAGTATTTT.

The chain joins TRBV7-9 to TRBJ1-1, with 8 bases identical to TRBD1. The CDR3 loop spans 14 amino acids. The V and J ends lost 6 bases and 4 bases, in that order; junction bases with no gene match: 7. CDR1 and CDR2 from the germline V gene are SEHNR and FQNEAQ (reference sequence). The CDR3 DNA sequence: TGTGCCAGCAGGTACCAGACAGGGGTCACTGAAGCTTTCTTT. It yields the protein CASRYQTGVTEAFF.

The chain has TRBV30 and TRBJ1-1; D unclear. Deletions cut 0 bases from V and 1 base from J, with 6 bases between. The germline gives CDR1 GTSNPN, CDR2 SVGIG (reference sequence). This CDR3 region has 13 residues. The CDR3 coding sequence is TGTGCCTGGAGTGTATCGAGGAACACTGAAGCTTTCTTT. Protein product: CAWSVSRNTEAFF.

The chain employs TRBV27 and TRBJ1-4, with D tentatively TRBD1 (6 bases). Per the germline V gene, CDR1 is MNHEY and CDR2 is SMNVEV (reference sequence). V lost 0 bases to trimming and J lost 6 bases, with 14 bases between them. CDR3 length equals 16 residues. This CDR3 is CASSLSVGDIDEKLFF. As DNA, the CDR3 is TGTGCCAGCAGTTTATCGGTGGGGGACATAGATGAAAAACTGTTTTTT.

J is TRBJ1-5 and V is TRBV6-5, with TRBD1 as a possible D gene (5 bases). Trimming stripped 9 bases from V and 2 bases from J, with 8 bases between. The CDR3 is 12 residues long. The germline gives CDR1 MNHEY, CDR2 SVGAGI. The CDR3 spells CASGGGNQPQHF. CDR3 sequence (DNA): TGTGCCAGTGGAGGGGGCAATCAGCCCCAGCATTTT.

The chain employs TRBV2 and TRBJ1-1, with TRBD1 matching 7 bases. V lost 9 bases and J lost 4; bases outside the gene matches: 5. The CDR3 consists of 12 residues. The V gene's germline CDR1 is SNHLY and CDR2 FYNNEI. The CDR3 DNA sequence: TGTGCCAGACAAAACAGGGGCACTGAAGCTTTCTTT. This gives the protein CARQNRGTEAFF. The full variable domain, completed using reference TRBV2 and TRBJ1-1, is EPEVTQTPSHQVTQMGQEVILRCVPISNHLYFYWYRQILGQKVEFLVSFYNNEISEKSEIFDDQFSVERPDGSNFTLKIRSTKLEDSAMYFCARQNRGTEAFFGQGTRLTVV.

The V gene is TRBV7-9, the J gene TRBJ1-2, with TRBD1 as a possible D gene (5 bases). CDR1 and CDR2 from the germline V gene are SEHNR and FQNEAQ (reference sequence). V shed 5 bases and J shed 2 bases, with 18 bases lying between them. This CDR3 region has 16 residues. CDR3 in DNA: TGTGCCAGCAGCCTGACAGACAGCCACTTAAACTATGGCTACACCTTC. Translating it yields CASSLTDSHLNYGYTF.

This clone showed up just once. CDR3: CASRRTSGREQYF. CDR3 in DNA: TGTGCCAGCAGGCGGACTAGCGGTCGCGAGCAGTACTTC. The J gene is TRBJ2-7, the V gene TRBV6-5; 10 bases match TRBD2. Per the germline V gene, CDR1 is MNHEY and CDR2 is SVGAGI. Germline trimming cut 6 bases from V and 6 bases from J; bases unmatched to any gene: 5. The CDR3 is 13 amino acids.

The chain has TRBV30 and TRBJ1-1; D not certain. The CDR3 is made up of 13 amino acids. The ends were cut back, 8 bases at V and 0 bases at J, with 13 bases in the middle. Germline CDR1 reads GTSNPN; CDR2 reads SVGIG (reference sequence). The CDR3 DNA reads as TGTGCCCATGGAGGCGGGGTGAACACTGAAGCTTTCTTT. This translates into CAHGGGVNTEAFF.

The chain carries TRBV7-2 and TRBJ1-1, with D hard to call. V shed 0 bases and J shed 8 bases, with 13 bases lying between them. Looked up from germline, CDR1 is SGHTA and CDR2 is FQGNSA. This CDR3 contains 14 residues. The CDR3 is CASSLAVLRGEAFF. The CDR3 nucleotides are TGTGCCAGCAGCTTAGCGGTCTTGCGAGGAGAAGCTTTCTTT.

The chain couples TRBV28 to TRBJ1-5; tentative D call: TRBD1 (5 bases). Germline CDR1 reads MDHEN; CDR2 reads SYDVKM. V gave up 3 bases and J gave up 0 bases, with 18 bases separating them. The CDR3 consists of 18 residues. CDR3 DNA: TGTGCCAGCAGTTTTCCAGGGTATCCCCAATATAGCAATCAGCCCCAGCATTTT. Its translation is CASSFPGYPQYSNQPQHF.

The chain is built from TRBV11-2 and TRBJ2-5, with TRBD1 identical over 12 bases. CDR1 SGHAT and CDR2 FQNNGV come from the germline V gene. The CDR3 has 17 residues. J lost 7 bases, V lost 5 bases, and 14 bases had no gene match. The CDR3 DNA reads as TGTGCCAGCAGCCCCAGCGGGGGACAGGGGGCTCTCGGGACCCAGTACTTC. It is translated as CASSPSGGQGALGTQYF. The full variable domain, rest sourced from reference TRBV11-2 and TRBJ2-5, is EAGVAQSPRYKIIEKRQSVAFWCNPISGHATLYWYQQILGQGPKLLIQFQNNGVVDDSQLPKDRFSAERLKGVDSTLKIQPAKLEDSAVYLCASSPSGGQGALGTQYFGPGTRLLVL.

The V gene is TRBV10-3, the J gene TRBJ2-7; possibly TRBD1 for D (6 bases). In germline, CDR1 is ENHRY, CDR2 SYGVKD. The ends were cut back, 9 bases at V and 2 bases at J, with 11 bases in the middle. The CDR3 length is 12 residues. The CDR3 DNA reads as TGTGCCATAGGGACAATCGCCTACGAGCAGTACTTC. Protein: CAIGTIAYEQYF.

This clone was picked up a small number of times. CDR3: CASSLFEEGEKLFF. CDR3 nucleotides: TGTGCCAGCAGCTTGTTCGAGGAGGGGGAAAAACTGTTTTTT. The chain combines TRBV5-5 with TRBJ1-4; a weak D match, TRBD1 (5 bases). The CDR3 contains 14 residues. V lost 1 base to trimming and J lost 8 bases, with 12 bases between them. Germline CDR1 SGHKS, CDR2 YYEKEE (reference sequence).

This chain joins TRBV4-1 and TRBJ2-5; TRBD2 matches 15 bases. CDR3 length: 19 residues. CDR1 is MGHRA and CDR2 is YSYEKL in the germline V gene. After removal of 2 bases from V and 2 bases from J, the junction contained 9 bases not matched to a gene. CDR3: CASSQLGLAGGGWQETQYF. The CDR3 coding sequence is TGCGCCAGCAGCCAATTGGGACTAGCGGGGGGAGGATGGCAAGAGACCCAGTACTTC.

The CDR3 region is CSASPDTGYTF. DNA of the CDR3: TGCAGTGCTAGCCCTGACACGGGCTACACCTTC. The chain has TRBV20-1 and TRBJ1-2; no clear D. This CDR3 region has 11 residues. The germline V gene encodes CDR1 DFQATT and CDR2 SNEGSKA (reference sequence). The V end was cut by 3 bases, the J end by 8 bases, with 10 bases between.

The chain joins TRBV19 to TRBJ2-5; tentative D call: TRBD1 (6 bases). The CDR3 spans 14 residues. Trimming took off 6 bases at V and 2 bases at J, with 13 bases between the two ends. Per germline, CDR1 LNHDA and CDR2 SQIVND (reference sequence). The CDR3 here is CASSTGQWQETQYF. CDR3 coding DNA: TGTGCCAGTAGCACAGGACAGTGGCAAGAGACCCAGTACTTC.

This sequence joins TRBV4-2 and TRBJ2-7; TRBD2 aligns across 7 bases. The CDR3 consists of 16 residues. Trimming cost V 2 bases and J 1 base; bases outside gene matches: 8. Per the germline V gene, CDR1 is LGHNA and CDR2 is YNFKEQ. The CDR3 DNA reads TGTGCCAGCAGCCAACATGAGCGGGGAGTTTCCTACGAGCAGTACTTC. The encoded protein is CASSQHERGVSYEQYF.

The chain couples TRBV19 to TRBJ1-1; D not certain. Trimming pared 1 base from V and 2 bases from J, leaving 5 bases between. CDR1 and CDR2 (germline): LNHDA, SQIVND (reference sequence). The CDR3 has 13 amino acids. The CDR3 DNA follows: TGTGCCAGTAGTATAGGGAGTAACACTGAAGCTTTCTTT. This codes for CASSIGSNTEAFF. Drawing the rest from reference TRBV19 and TRBJ1-1, the complete variable domain is DGGITQSPKYLFRKEGQNVTLSCEQNLNHDAMYWYRQDPGQGLRLIYYSQIVNDFQKGDIAEGYSVSREKKESFPLTVTSAQKNPTAFYLCASSIGSNTEAFFGQGTRLTVV.

The chain combines TRBV30 with TRBJ1-1; no firm D call. The CDR3 totals 12 residues. CDR1 GTSNPN and CDR2 SVGIG come from the germline V gene (reference sequence). V lost 1 base and J lost 5, with 8 bases in between. The CDR3 here is CAWSGGSTEAFF. DNA for the CDR3: TGTGCCTGGAGTGGAGGGAGTACTGAAGCTTTCTTT.

This chain joins TRBV27 and TRBJ1-3, with a weak D call TRBD1 (5 bases). V was shortened by 6 bases and J by 4 bases, with 13 bases between the two germline ends. Germline assignment: CDR1 MNHEY and CDR2 SMNVEV (reference sequence). CDR3 length: 14 residues. CDR3 loop: CASSAKGVGNTIYF. DNA for the CDR3: TGTGCCAGCAGCGCTAAAGGGGTCGGAAACACCATATATTTT.

The rearrangement uses TRBV4-2 and TRBJ2-2, with 8 bases lining up with TRBD2. From germline, CDR1 is LGHNA and CDR2 YNFKEQ. The junction had 8 bases not matched to a gene; V was cut back by 0 bases and J by 5 bases. CDR3 size: 17 residues. CDR3: CASSQDPPSGLTGELFF. CDR3 DNA: TGTGCCAGCAGCCAAGATCCCCCTAGCGGGCTTACCGGGGAGCTGTTTTTT.

This clone was observed a single time. The J gene is TRBJ2-6, the V gene TRBV10-3; a possible D gene is TRBD2 (6 bases). V was shortened by 7 bases and J by 0 bases, with 16 bases between the two germline ends. Germline V lookup: CDR1 ENHRY, CDR2 SYGVKD. The CDR3 has 17 residues. As DNA, the CDR3 is TGTGCCATCACCGGAGGGCAGGGAAGCTCTGGGGCCAACGTCCTGACTTTC. This translates into CAITGGQGSSGANVLTF.

In this sample, this clone turned up a few times. The rearrangement joins TRBV27 to TRBJ2-7; 12 positions match TRBD2. Germline-derived CDR1 and CDR2 are MNHEY and SMNVEV (reference sequence). V trimming: 5 bases; J trimming: 2 bases; junction bases outside the gene matches: 4. This CDR3 contains 15 residues. CDR3 loop: CASSHGLAGPYEQYF. The DNA for the CDR3 is TGTGCCAGCAGTCACGGACTAGCGGGACCCTACGAGCAGTACTTC.